The 8 T cell receptor beta chains in this list originate from one sample, sequenced in a study of T cell responses to AZD1222 COVID-19 vaccine. Sequenced by immunoSEQ multiplex PCR; TCRdb stores in-frame clones only, minus some. Here the sample spans 130,000 to 150,000 clones, 80% to 95% being singletons. The sequences come from peripheral blood, collected on day 0 of MenACWY control vaccination. The receptors shown here come from an adult in good health.

V is TRBV7-2 and J is TRBJ2-6; D is unresolved. CDR1 is SGHTA and CDR2 is FQGNSA in the germline V gene. V lost 0 bases and J 0 bases, leaving 3 bases between the germline ends. The CDR3 length is 15 residues. The CDR3 bases are TGTGCCAGCAGCTTAGCTGCCTCTGGGGCCAACGTCCTGACTTTC. Its translation is CASSLAASGANVLTF. Filled out from reference TRBV7-2 and TRBJ2-6, the complete variable domain reads GAGVSQSPSNKVTEKGKDVELRCDPISGHTALYWYRQSLGQGLEFLIYFQGNSAPDKSGLPSDRFSAERTGGSVSTLTIQRTQQEDSAVYLCASSLAASGANVLTFGAGSRLTVL.

The V and J genes are TRBV7-2 and TRBJ2-1; 9 positions agree with TRBD2. V lost 2 bases, J lost 6 bases, and 11 bases stayed unmatched. Per germline, CDR1 SGHTA and CDR2 FQGNSA. CDR3 size: 17 residues. The CDR3 spells CASSLYPRREGINEQFF. The CDR3 region has the DNA TGTGCCAGCAGCTTATACCCCCGGCGGGAGGGAATCAATGAGCAGTTCTTC.

The V gene is TRBV5-1, the J gene TRBJ1-1; the D is unclear. The CDR3 is 15 amino acids. Trimming stripped 0 bases from V and 4 bases from J, with 13 bases between. From germline, CDR1 is SGHRS and CDR2 YFSETQ. The CDR3 DNA is TGCGCCAGCAGCTTGGCGACCCCCGGTGGCACTGAAGCTTTCTTT. Translated, it gives CASSLATPGGTEAFF.

A single count supports this clone. The chain carries TRBV4-1 and TRBJ2-3, with TRBD1 identical over 7 bases. Germline V gene data show CDR1 as MGHRA and CDR2 as YSYEKL. The V and J ends lost 3 bases and 4 bases, in that order; junction bases with no gene match: 10. CDR3 length: 16 residues. CDR3 sequence: CASSQRGPAGADTQYF. The CDR3 DNA is TGCGCCAGCAGCCAGAGGGGGCCGGCCGGGGCAGATACGCAGTATTTT.

The rearrangement uses TRBV12-3 or TRBV12-4 and TRBJ1-5, with TRBD1 matching over 7 bases. The CDR3 loop spans 13 amino acids. The V and J ends lost 5 bases and 6 bases, in that order; junction bases with no gene match: 4. The CDR3 protein is CASSQTGIQPQHF. The CDR3 nucleotides read TGTGCCAGCAGTCAGACAGGGATTCAGCCCCAGCATTTT.

The sample holds a few counts of this clone. The V call is TRBV5-1, the J call TRBJ2-2; 8 bases line up with TRBD1. The CDR3 runs 14 residues. CDR1 is SGHRS, CDR2 YFSETQ, per germline. V trimming: 7 bases; J trimming: 0 bases; junction bases outside the gene matches: 2. The CDR3 DNA reads as TGCGCCAGCGGACAGGGCTCGAACACCGGGGAGCTGTTTTTT. This encodes CASGQGSNTGELFF.

The V and J genes are TRBV19 and TRBJ2-6; no clear D. The CDR3 runs 14 residues. V gave up 6 bases and J gave up 4 bases, with 10 bases separating them. Germline loops: CDR1 LNHDA, CDR2 SQIVND (reference sequence). Here the CDR3 reads CASRRIGGANVLTF. The CDR3 nucleotides are TGTGCCAGTAGGCGCATTGGAGGGGCCAACGTCCTGACTTTC.

The chain links TRBV5-1 to TRBJ2-2, with TRBD2 matching 10 bases. Germline V lookup: CDR1 SGHRS, CDR2 YFSETQ. The CDR3 loop spans 16 amino acids. J was trimmed by 2 bases and V by 7 bases; bases with no gene match: 8. CDR3 in DNA: TGCGCCAGCTTTCAGCGGGGGGGCCTTAACACCGGGGAGCTGTTTTTT. Encoded protein: CASFQRGGLNTGELFF.